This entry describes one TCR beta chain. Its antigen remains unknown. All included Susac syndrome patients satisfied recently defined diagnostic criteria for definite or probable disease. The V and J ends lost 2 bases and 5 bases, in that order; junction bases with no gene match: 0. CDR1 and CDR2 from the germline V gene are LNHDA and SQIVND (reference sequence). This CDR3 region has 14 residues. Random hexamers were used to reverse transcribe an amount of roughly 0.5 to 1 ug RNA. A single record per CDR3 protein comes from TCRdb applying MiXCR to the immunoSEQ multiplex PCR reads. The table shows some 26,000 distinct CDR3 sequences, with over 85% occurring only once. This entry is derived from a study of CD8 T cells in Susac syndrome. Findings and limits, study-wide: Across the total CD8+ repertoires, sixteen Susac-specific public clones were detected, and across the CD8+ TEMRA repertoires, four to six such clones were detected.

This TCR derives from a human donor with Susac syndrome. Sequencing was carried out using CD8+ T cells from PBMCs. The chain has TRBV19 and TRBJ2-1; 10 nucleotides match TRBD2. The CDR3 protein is CASSILAGDNEQFF. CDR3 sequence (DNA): TGTGCCAGTAGTATACTAGCGGGGGACAATGAGCAGTTCTTC.